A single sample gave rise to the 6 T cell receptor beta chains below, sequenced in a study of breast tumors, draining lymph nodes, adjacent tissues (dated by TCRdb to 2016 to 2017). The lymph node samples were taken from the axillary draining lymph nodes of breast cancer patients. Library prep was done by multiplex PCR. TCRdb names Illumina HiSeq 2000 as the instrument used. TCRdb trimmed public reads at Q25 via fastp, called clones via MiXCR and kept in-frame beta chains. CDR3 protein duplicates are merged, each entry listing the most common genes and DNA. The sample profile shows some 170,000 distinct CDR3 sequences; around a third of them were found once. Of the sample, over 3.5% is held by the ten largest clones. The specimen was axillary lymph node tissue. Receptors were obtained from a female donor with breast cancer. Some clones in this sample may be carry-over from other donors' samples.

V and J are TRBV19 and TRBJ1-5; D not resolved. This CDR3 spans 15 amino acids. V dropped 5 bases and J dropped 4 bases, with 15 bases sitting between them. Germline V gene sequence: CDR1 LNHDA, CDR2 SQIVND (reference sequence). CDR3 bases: TGTGCCAGTAGTCCCTCCTATACGCCGAATCAGCCCCAGCATTTT. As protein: CASSPSYTPNQPQHF.

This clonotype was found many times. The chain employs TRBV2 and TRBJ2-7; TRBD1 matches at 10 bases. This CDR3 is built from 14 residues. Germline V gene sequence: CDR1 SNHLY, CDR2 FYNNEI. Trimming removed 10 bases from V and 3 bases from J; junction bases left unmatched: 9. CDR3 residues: CATARQGALYEQYF. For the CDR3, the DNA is TGTGCCACCGCCCGACAGGGGGCCCTCTACGAGCAGTACTTC.

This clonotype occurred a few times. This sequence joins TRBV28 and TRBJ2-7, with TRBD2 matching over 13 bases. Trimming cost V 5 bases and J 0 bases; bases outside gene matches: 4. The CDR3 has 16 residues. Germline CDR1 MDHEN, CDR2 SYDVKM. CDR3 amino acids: CASSPGLAGVSYEQYF. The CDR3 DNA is TGTGCCAGCAGTCCCGGACTAGCGGGGGTCTCCTACGAGCAGTACTTC.

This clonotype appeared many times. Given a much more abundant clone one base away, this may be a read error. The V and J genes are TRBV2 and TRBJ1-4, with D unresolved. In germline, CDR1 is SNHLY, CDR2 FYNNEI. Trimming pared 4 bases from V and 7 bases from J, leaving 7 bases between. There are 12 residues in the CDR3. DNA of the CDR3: TGTGCCAGCAGTGGGCCGGGTGAAAAACTGTTTTTT. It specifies CASSGPGEKLFF.

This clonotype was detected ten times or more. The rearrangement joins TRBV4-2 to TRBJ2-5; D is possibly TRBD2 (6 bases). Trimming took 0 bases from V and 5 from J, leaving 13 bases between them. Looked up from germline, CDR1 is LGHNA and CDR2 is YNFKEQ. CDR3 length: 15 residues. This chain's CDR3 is CASSQDPAGHETQYF. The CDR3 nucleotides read TGTGCCAGCAGCCAAGATCCCGCGGGGCACGAGACCCAGTACTTC.

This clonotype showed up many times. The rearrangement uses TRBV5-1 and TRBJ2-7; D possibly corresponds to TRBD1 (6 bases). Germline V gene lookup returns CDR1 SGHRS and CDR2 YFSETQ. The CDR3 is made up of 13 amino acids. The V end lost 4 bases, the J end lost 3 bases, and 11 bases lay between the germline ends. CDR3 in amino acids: CASSTIQGYEQYF. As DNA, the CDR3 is TGCGCCAGCAGCACCATACAGGGCTACGAGCAGTACTTC.